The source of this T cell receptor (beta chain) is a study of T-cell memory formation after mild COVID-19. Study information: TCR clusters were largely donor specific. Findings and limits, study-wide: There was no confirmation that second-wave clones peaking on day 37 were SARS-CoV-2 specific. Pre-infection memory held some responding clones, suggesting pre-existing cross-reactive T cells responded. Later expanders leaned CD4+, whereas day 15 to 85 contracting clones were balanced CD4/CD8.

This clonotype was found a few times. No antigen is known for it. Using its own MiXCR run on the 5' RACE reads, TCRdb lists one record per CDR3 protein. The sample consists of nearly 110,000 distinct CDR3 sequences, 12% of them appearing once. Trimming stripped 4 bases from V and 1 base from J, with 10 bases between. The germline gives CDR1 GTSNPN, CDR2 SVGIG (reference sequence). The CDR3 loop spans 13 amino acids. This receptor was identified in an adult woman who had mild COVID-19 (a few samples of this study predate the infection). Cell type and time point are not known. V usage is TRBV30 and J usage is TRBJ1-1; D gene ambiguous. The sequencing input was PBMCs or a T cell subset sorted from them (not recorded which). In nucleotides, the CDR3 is TGTGCCTGGACAAGGCAGCGGAACACTGAAGCTTTCTTT. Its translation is CAWTRQRNTEAFF.